This T cell receptor beta chain was found in a study of blood T cell repertoires in COVID-19. Study context: COVID-19 samples, acute and convalescent, were from the United States, Italy and Spain. Nucleic acid was either cDNA or gDNA, and it came from T cells, B-cell-depleted T cells, or PBMCs.

Source study methods: Amplified reference gene primers provided the basis for estimating nucleated cell counts. The repertoire was sequenced with immunoSEQ multiplex PCR; TCRdb's copy has only in-frame clones and lacks some. V and J calls and clone size are as listed in that table; D and trimming were resolved from the DNA. The sample carries about 60,000 clones, about nine tenths recorded once. CDR3 length equals 16 residues. CDR1 and CDR2 from the germline V gene are SGHAT and FQDESV (reference sequence). J lost 0 bases, V lost 4 bases, and 8 bases had no gene match. The V call is TRBV11-1, the J call TRBJ2-7; 8 nucleotides agree with TRBD1. The sequence came from a human donor with active COVID-19. The donor label of this sample is uncertain. The sequenced material came from peripheral blood. CDR3 in DNA: TGTGCCAGCAGCTCTTCCGCCGGGACAGGCTCCTACGAGCAGTACTTC. Encoded protein: CASSSSAGTGSYEQYF.